Below are 15 T cell receptor beta chains sequenced from a single sample in a study of CD8 T cells in ankylosing spondylitis. Study-level points and caveats: Seemingly characteristic of ankylosing spondylitis blood was a TCR beta motif consisting of about 8 highly homologous variants.

What these receptors recognize is not known. TCRdb re-analysed the 5' RACE reads in MiXCR, keeping a single row per CDR3 protein. The sample lists around 770,000 distinct CDR3 sequences; 12% were seen once. Material for sequencing was blood, either unsorted or a sorted T cell fraction (not recorded which). The source of these receptors is a male donor with ankylosing spondylitis.

This sequence joins TRBV4-1 and TRBJ2-7; 12 bases match TRBD2. The CDR3 has 15 amino acids. Germline CDR1 is MGHRA and CDR2 is YSYEKL. The trim removed 3 bases at V and 6 bases at J, leaving 6 bases unmatched. For the CDR3, the DNA is TGCGCCAGCAGCCAGACTAGCGGGAGACTGGGCGAGCAGTACTTC. Protein sequence: CASSQTSGRLGEQYF.

This clonotype was detected many times. CDR3 in amino acids: CATSDSSGNNEQFF. The CDR3 nucleotides read TGTGCCACCAGTGATTCATCAGGGAACAATGAGCAGTTCTTC. J is TRBJ2-1 and V is TRBV24-1, with a tentative D call TRBD1 (5 bases). Trimming left V 2 bases short and J 5 bases short, with 9 bases between. This CDR3 is 14 amino acids long. Per germline, CDR1 KGHDR and CDR2 SFDVKD.

The V call is TRBV7-2, the J call TRBJ2-1; 9 bases agree with TRBD1. This CDR3 is 16 amino acids long. CDR1 and CDR2 (germline): SGHTA, FQGNSA. After removal of 5 bases from V and 10 bases from J, the junction contained 15 bases not matched to a gene. The DNA of the CDR3 is TGTGCCAGCAGCGTCTCCGGGACCACAGGGGGCAGGGAGCAGTTCTTC. Its protein is CASSVSGTTGGREQFF.

This clonotype showed up just a few times. The chain employs TRBV12-3 or TRBV12-4 and TRBJ1-5; D possibly corresponds to TRBD1 (6 bases). V shed 3 bases and J shed 7 bases, with 13 bases lying between them. The CDR3 has 14 amino acids. The CDR3 DNA reads as TGTGCCAGCAGTTTCACAGGGAAAGCCCAGCCCCAGCATTTT. This gives the protein CASSFTGKAQPQHF.

This clonotype has a count of ten or more. The chain is built from TRBV5-1 and TRBJ1-1; no reliable D call. The CDR3 extends over 14 amino acids. Trimming left V 2 bases short and J 5 bases short, with 13 bases between. The V gene's germline CDR1 is SGHRS and CDR2 YFSETQ. CDR3 DNA: TGCGCCAGCAGCTTTAACACGGCGGGAACTGAAGCTTTCTTT. Translating it yields CASSFNTAGTEAFF.

This clonotype was seen a few times. This chain links TRBV5-8 with TRBJ1-1, with 11 nucleotides matching TRBD1. V was clipped by 0 bases and J by 4 bases; unmatched bases: 5. The CDR3 runs to 16 residues. Germline lookup yields CDR1 SGHTS and CDR2 YDEGEE. The CDR3 sequence: CASSLGLGTGGTEAFF. CDR3 DNA: TGTGCCAGCAGCTTGGGGTTGGGGACAGGGGGCACTGAAGCTTTCTTT.

V is TRBV5-1 and J is TRBJ2-5; 10 bases are a match to TRBD1. V dropped 0 bases and J dropped 1; count of bases not matched to a gene: 3. The CDR3 loop spans 16 amino acids. Germline V gene lookup returns CDR1 SGHRS and CDR2 YFSETQ. CDR3 residues: CASSLGDRGFQETQYF. CDR3 sequence (DNA): TGCGCCAGCAGCTTGGGGGACAGGGGATTCCAAGAGACCCAGTACTTC.

CDR3 sequence reads: CSATSLDKGAENTEAFF. CDR3 DNA sequence: TGCAGTGCTACAAGTCTGGACAAGGGGGCCGAGAACACTGAAGCTTTCTTT. This chain joins TRBV20-1 and TRBJ1-1; 7 bases line up with TRBD1. The V segment lost 4 bases and the J segment 1 base; nucleotides outside the gene matches: 15. CDR3 length: 17 amino acids. Per germline, CDR1 DFQATT and CDR2 SNEGSKA (reference sequence).

This sequence joins TRBV5-1 and TRBJ2-2, with unresolved D. The CDR3 spans 14 residues. V dropped 1 base and J dropped 4 bases, with 8 bases sitting between them. In germline, CDR1 is SGHRS, CDR2 YFSETQ. CDR3 protein: CASSLRVSTGELFF. As DNA, the CDR3 is TGCGCCAGCAGCTTGAGGGTATCCACCGGGGAGCTGTTTTTT.

The genes are TRBV20-1 and TRBJ2-7; 10 bases are a match to TRBD2. Germline V gene sequence: CDR1 DFQATT, CDR2 SNEGSKA (reference sequence). This CDR3 has 14 residues. Trimming took 3 bases from V and 2 from J; bases not matched to a gene: 4. Here the CDR3 reads CSASGLAGAYEQYF. The CDR3, as DNA: TGCAGTGCTAGTGGCCTAGCGGGAGCCTACGAGCAGTACTTC.

The rearrangement links TRBV9 to TRBJ2-3; D is ambiguous. The V end was cut by 1 base, the J end by 2 bases, with 5 bases between. There are 13 residues in the CDR3. Germline V gives CDR1 SGDLS, CDR2 YYNGEE. CDR3 DNA sequence: TGTGCCAGCAGCGTATGGGTCACAGATACGCAGTATTTT. Protein: CASSVWVTDTQYF. The whole variable domain, remainder taken from reference TRBV9 and TRBJ2-3, is DSGVTQTPKHLITATGQRVTLRCSPRSGDLSVYWYQQSLDQGLQFLIQYYNGEERAKGNILERFSAQQFPDLHSELNLSSLELGDSALYFCASSVWVTDTQYFGPGTRLTVL.

The table lists this clonotype with a few counts. The J gene is TRBJ2-7, the V gene TRBV7-2; no clear D. This CDR3 has 14 amino acids. Trimming stripped 5 bases from V and 5 bases from J, with 16 bases between. CDR1 and CDR2 from the germline V gene are SGHTA and FQGNSA. The CDR3 region is CASSLSGPGDEQYF. As DNA, the CDR3 is TGTGCCAGCAGCCTATCCGGGCCGGGCGACGAGCAGTACTTC.

This clonotype was found a few times. J is TRBJ2-3 and V is TRBV29-1; D is perhaps TRBD1 (5 bases). Per the germline V gene, CDR1 is SQVTM and CDR2 is ANQGSEA. The CDR3 is made up of 14 amino acids. V was pared by 4 bases and J by 0 bases, with 11 bases between. The CDR3 protein is CSVVQTASTDTQYF. DNA of the CDR3: TGCAGCGTTGTTCAGACAGCCAGCACAGATACGCAGTATTTT.

The chain combines TRBV5-1 with TRBJ2-1; 7 bases map to TRBD2. Germline CDR1 and CDR2: SGHRS and YFSETQ. The CDR3 is 16 amino acids. With V trimmed by 4 bases and J by 0 bases, 7 bases remained unmatched. For the CDR3, the DNA is TGCGCCAGCAGCCAAACTAGCGCGAGCTCCTACAATGAGCAGTTCTTC. Translation: CASSQTSASSYNEQFF.

This clonotype has a handful of counts. V and J are TRBV5-5 and TRBJ1-5; TRBD1 is a possible D gene (6 bases). The germline V gene encodes CDR1 SGHKS and CDR2 YYEKEE (reference sequence). Trimming cost V 0 bases and J 7 bases, with 14 bases left between them. The CDR3 has 15 residues. The CDR3 DNA reads TGTGCCAGCAGCTTGGGACAGGATATTGTCCAGCCCCAGCATTTT. It specifies CASSLGQDIVQPQHF.